Below, one TCR beta chain is given with its context. No antigen is known for it. The germline gives CDR1 LNHNV, CDR2 YYDKDF (reference sequence). V lost 5 bases, J lost 7 bases, and 17 bases lay in between. CDR3 length equals 14 residues. This sample is part of a study of radiotherapy plus CTLA-4 blockade in lung cancer. Study-wide context: An objective response was seen in approximately 17% of patients, and disease control in about 31%. Study results and limitations: Following radiotherapy plus ipilimumab, tumor-derived TCR clones expanded in the blood.

Sequencing used immunoSEQ multiplex PCR; TCRdb keeps in-frame clones, though not all of them. The sample holds about 24,000 clones, 70% to 75% seen once. Sequences were derived from peripheral blood, sampled from a patient treated with radiotherapy plus ipilimumab. The chain employs TRBV15 and TRBJ2-5; possible D gene TRBD2, 6 bases. This receptor was taken from a human donor with non-small cell lung cancer whose response to radiotherapy plus ipilimumab could not be evaluated. The CDR3 nucleotides read TGTGCCACCAGCGACGGGACTCCCGGAGGGACCCAGTACTTC. Translating it yields CATSDGTPGGTQYF.